What follows is one T cell receptor beta chain and its context. The antigen remains undetermined. This specimen comes from a study of blood T cells in healthy people across ages. The use of a sample-barcoded 5' primer and a J-beta primer mix characterized a second PCR of about 6 to 11 cycles. A 12-random-nucleotide template-switch adaptor tagged each cDNA molecule. Every individual sample yielded 2.5 million or more paired-end reads (each containing CDR3). From the 5' RACE reads, TCRdb called clonotypes with MiXCR, one entry per CDR3 protein. This table has over a million distinct CDR3 sequences, 35% to 55% appearing once. In germline, CDR1 is DFQATT, CDR2 SNEGSKA (reference sequence). The length of the CDR3 is 15 residues. Overall study findings and caveats: A strong correlation was found between TCR beta diversity and the percentage of naive T cells.

This sequence joins TRBV20-1 and TRBJ2-4; 12 nucleotides align to TRBD1. The end of the DNA aligns better with TRBJ2-7, so the J call may be wrong. The TCR comes from a woman aged 55-69 years in good health. The sequenced material came from blood. CDR3 loop: CSARSRDRGHYEQYF. The DNA for the CDR3 is TGCAGTGCTAGGAGCCGGGACAGGGGGCATTACGAGCAGTACTTC.